What follows describes a single T cell receptor beta chain. What it binds is not known. Assay: immunoSEQ multiplex PCR; the TCRdb copy retains only in-frame clones and omits some. Here the sample spans 150,000 to 170,000 clones, roughly nine tenths being singletons. The data were obtained in a study of T cell responses to AZD1222 COVID-19 vaccine. Germline CDR1 reads SQVTM; CDR2 reads ANQGSEA. The CDR3 is 10 residues long. V dropped 7 bases and J dropped 4 bases, with 5 bases sitting between them. Overall study results and limits: A rise in Spike-specific TCR breadth and depth followed two AZD1222 doses. It was only after the peak T cell response that any repertoires were sampled. Vaccine-related CD4 TCRs covered spike, predominating at 160-218 and 743-854.

V and J are TRBV29-1 and TRBJ2-1, with D uncertain. Sample: peripheral blood, taken on day 0 of MenACWY control vaccination. This TCR came from an adult in good health. As DNA, the CDR3 is TGCAGCGGGGTTTACAATGAGCAGTTCTTC. This sequence encodes CSGVYNEQFF.